The present T cell receptor (beta chain) was sequenced within a study of blood T cells in healthy people across ages. With 3 bases clipped from V and 0 bases from J, the junction kept 3 bases outside the gene matches. There are 15 residues in the CDR3. The germline CDR1 and CDR2 sequences are DFQATT and SNEGSKA (reference sequence). This clonotype was detected only a few times. Sample-barcoded 5' priming and a J-beta primer mix drove a second PCR of about 7 to 12 cycles. One entry per CDR3 protein, called by TCRdb with MiXCR from the 5' RACE reads. The sample shows fewer than 700,000 distinct CDR3 sequences, around 48% of them seen only once.

The TCR was taken from an elderly man in good health. The chain couples TRBV20-1 to TRBJ2-3; 10 bases agree with TRBD1. The sample consisted of blood. This CDR3 is CSASLDRGSTDTQYF. The CDR3 DNA follows: TGCAGTGCTAGCCTGGACAGGGGGAGCACAGATACGCAGTATTTT.